The 31 T cell receptor beta chains below were found in one sample sequenced in a study of shared clonotypes between healthy human individuals. The method was immunoSEQ multiplex PCR; TCRdb's version includes in-frame clones alone and lacks a portion of them. The sample has roughly 2.4 million clones; 90% to 96% are singletons. Sequencing used naive CD4+ T cells sorted from blood. Indicated subset: CD45RA+ positively selected. The origin of the receptors is a man aged 18 to 30 in good health.

The chain is built from TRBV7-2 and TRBJ2-5, with D perhaps TRBD2 (5 bases). CDR3 size: 14 residues. Trimming stripped 4 bases from V and 4 bases from J, with 13 bases between. Germline CDR1 reads SGHTA; CDR2 reads FQGNSA. CDR3: CASSSLLGRETQYF. CDR3 sequence (DNA): TGTGCCAGCAGCTCCCTACTAGGGCGAGAGACCCAGTACTTC.

This clone was observed a single time. The chain's CDR3 is CASSESTASKLYF. The CDR3 nucleotides read TGCGCCAGCAGTGAGTCGACGGCCTCAAAATTGTACTTC. V is TRBV10-1 and J is TRBJ2-7; no clear D. Looked up from germline, CDR1 is WNHNN and CDR2 is SYGVQD (reference sequence). Trimming removed 0 bases from V and 12 bases from J, with 15 bases in between. This CDR3 is built from 13 residues.

The chain uses TRBV7-2 and TRBJ1-6, with D possibly matching TRBD1 (5 bases). The CDR3 length is 13 residues. CDR1 is SGHTA and CDR2 is FQGNSA in the germline V gene. V gave up 5 bases and J gave up 10 bases, with 12 bases separating them. The CDR3 region is CASSPGGVSPLHF. The CDR3 DNA reads as TGTGCCAGCAGCCCAGGAGGGGTCTCACCCCTCCACTTT.

In its sample, this clone was seen once. The rearrangement joins TRBV5-6 to TRBJ1-2; unclear D gene. The CDR3 is 15 amino acids. V was trimmed by 3 bases and J by 3 bases, leaving 15 bases between them. Germline V lookup: CDR1 SGHDT, CDR2 YYEEEE. DNA for the CDR3: TGTGCCAGCAGCTCAACTCGGGAAAACTACTATGGCTACACCTTC. Protein: CASSSTRENYYGYTF. The full variable domain, rest sourced from reference TRBV5-6 and TRBJ1-2, is DAGVTQSPTHLIKTRGQQVTLRCSPKSGHDTVSWYQQALGQGPQFIFQYYEEEERQRGNFPDRFSGHQFPNYSSELNVNALLLGDSALYLCASSSTRENYYGYTFGSGTRLTVV.

J is TRBJ2-5 and V is TRBV29-1, with 7 bases that match TRBD2. Germline V lookup: CDR1 SQVTM, CDR2 ANQGSEA. The ends lost 4 bases at V and 10 bases at J; junction bases unmatched: 18. The CDR3 contains 15 residues. The CDR3 bases are TGCAGCGTTGGGGACCCTAGCGGAGCCCTCGGAGACCAGTACTTC. As protein: CSVGDPSGALGDQYF.

The chain couples TRBV18 to TRBJ2-7; tentative D call: TRBD1 (6 bases). Germline CDR1 is KGHSH and CDR2 is LQKENI. The V end lost 4 bases, the J end lost 5 bases, and 9 bases lay between the germline ends. This CDR3 contains 12 residues. The CDR3 loop is CASSQDRNEQYF. The CDR3 nucleotides read TGTGCCAGCTCACAGGACAGAAACGAGCAGTACTTC.

The chain joins TRBV5-1 to TRBJ2-2; a weak D match, TRBD1 (5 bases). The ends were cut back, 0 bases at V and 7 bases at J, with 22 bases in the middle. Germline assignment: CDR1 SGHRS and CDR2 YFSETQ. This CDR3 spans 18 amino acids. In DNA, the CDR3 is TGCGCCAGCAGCTTGGCCATCTCAGGGCCCCCGTTCGGCGGGGAGCTGTTTTTT. Its translation is CASSLAISGPPFGGELFF.

This chain uses TRBV5-1 with TRBJ1-2, with 10 nucleotides matching TRBD1. Trimming at V came to 4 bases and at J to 9 bases, leaving 3 bases not matched to a gene. Germline CDR1 and CDR2: SGHRS and YFSETQ. The CDR3 spans 12 residues. The CDR3 DNA follows: TGCGCCAGCAGCCTGGGACAGGGGAGCTACACCTTC. Its translation: CASSLGQGSYTF.

The rearrangement links TRBV10-3 to TRBJ2-3; 7 nucleotides line up with TRBD2. Germline V gene data show CDR1 as ENHRY and CDR2 as SYGVKD. Unmatched junction bases numbered 7, after V lost 10 bases and J lost 0 bases. The CDR3 sequence is 14 residues long. The CDR3 reads CATDRGESTDTQYF. DNA for the CDR3: TGTGCCACCGACCGGGGGGAGAGCACAGATACGCAGTATTTT.

This sequence joins TRBV20-1 and TRBJ2-5; D is unresolved. The CDR3 extends over 10 amino acids. Trimming cost V 5 bases and J 9 bases, with 10 bases left between them. In germline, CDR1 is DFQATT, CDR2 SNEGSKA (reference sequence). CDR3 amino acids: CSAVRLAQYF. The CDR3 region has the DNA TGCAGTGCTGTCCGGTTGGCCCAGTACTTC.

This clone was picked up one time. The chain links TRBV30 to TRBJ1-2, with TRBD1 as a possible D gene (5 bases). The CDR3 runs to 13 residues. Germline CDR1 reads GTSNPN; CDR2 reads SVGIG (reference sequence). Trimming took off 0 bases at V and 4 bases at J, with 9 bases between the two ends. CDR3 sequence (DNA): TGTGCCTGGAGTGTACAAGGGGTCTATGGCTACACCTTC. It encodes CAWSVQGVYGYTF.

The rearrangement joins TRBV7-2 to TRBJ1-4, with 7 bases fitting TRBD1. Trimming removed 4 bases from V and 5 bases from J; junction bases left unmatched: 7. CDR1 SGHTA and CDR2 FQGNSA come from the germline V gene. This CDR3 region has 15 residues. The CDR3 reads CASSSPGTVNEKLFF. The CDR3 DNA follows: TGTGCCAGCAGCTCCCCCGGGACAGTGAATGAAAAACTGTTTTTT.

The chain employs TRBV28 and TRBJ1-5; D not resolved. The ends were cut back, 6 bases at V and 4 bases at J, with 4 bases in the middle. This CDR3 has 11 residues. The germline gives CDR1 MDHEN, CDR2 SYDVKM. The CDR3: CASRDNQPQHF. CDR3 bases: TGTGCCAGCAGGGATAATCAGCCCCAGCATTTT.

The V and J genes are TRBV14 and TRBJ2-6; tentative D call: TRBD1 (5 bases). Trimming took off 4 bases at V and 0 bases at J, with 7 bases between the two ends. CDR1 and CDR2 from the germline V gene are SGHDN and FVKESK. The CDR3 spans 15 residues. DNA of the CDR3: TGTGCCAGCAGCCGACAGTACTCTGGGGCCAACGTCCTGACTTTC. Translated: CASSRQYSGANVLTF.

The chain links TRBV27 to TRBJ1-6, with D tentatively TRBD1 (5 bases). The germline V gene has CDR1 MNHEY and CDR2 SMNVEV (reference sequence). Trimming pared 4 bases from V and 6 bases from J, leaving 13 bases between. CDR3 length: 15 amino acids. This CDR3 is CASSSTGRINSPLHF. The CDR3 DNA reads TGTGCCAGCAGTTCCACGGGACGGATTAATTCACCCCTCCACTTT.

J is TRBJ1-2 and V is TRBV10-3; the match to TRBD1 covers 7 bases. The CDR3 is 19 residues long. After removal of 5 bases from V and 0 bases from J, the junction contained 18 bases not matched to a gene. The germline gives CDR1 ENHRY, CDR2 SYGVKD. The CDR3 nucleotides read TGTGCCATCAGTTTTACTAAAAGACAGGGAGGTTTAGCTAACTATGGCTACACCTTC. The encoded protein is CAISFTKRQGGLANYGYTF.

This chain uses TRBV10-3 with TRBJ2-7; 10 bases align to TRBD2. The CDR3 loop spans 15 amino acids. V shed 4 bases and J 4 bases; nucleotides not matched to a gene: 7. Germline CDR1 and CDR2: ENHRY and SYGVKD. The CDR3 nucleotides are TGTGCCATCAGTGGGACTAGCGGAGGTGGGTACGAGCAGTACTTC. Amino acid sequence: CAISGTSGGGYEQYF.

The rearrangement joins TRBV11-2 to TRBJ2-1; D unclear. Germline V gene sequence: CDR1 SGHAT, CDR2 FQNNGV. The CDR3 runs to 15 residues. With 1 base removed from V and 12 bases from J, the gap between germline ends came to 19 bases. The CDR3 loop reads CASSLGWTDRVGQFF. DNA for the CDR3: TGTGCCAGCAGCTTAGGTTGGACGGATAGGGTGGGGCAGTTCTTC.

The chain combines TRBV6-5 with TRBJ2-7; 9 nucleotides line up with TRBD1. The CDR3 is 15 amino acids. Trimming cost V 6 bases and J 5 bases; bases outside gene matches: 11. CDR1 and CDR2 from the germline V gene are MNHEY and SVGAGI. Here the CDR3 DNA reads TGTGCCAGCAGGACGACAGGGGGACGTAAACACGAGCAGTACTTC. This codes for CASRTTGGRKHEQYF.

CDR3 region: CASSLRGHEQYF. CDR3 nucleotides: TGTGCCAGCAGCTTACGAGGCCACGAGCAGTACTTC. The chain has TRBV7-9 and TRBJ2-7; D call uncertain. Trimming pared 2 bases from V and 5 bases from J, leaving 7 bases between. The CDR3 has 12 residues. Germline CDR1 and CDR2: SEHNR and FQNEAQ (reference sequence).

This sequence joins TRBV5-1 and TRBJ2-1; TRBD1 matches 9 bases. After removal of 0 bases from V and 8 bases from J, the junction contained 6 bases not matched to a gene. From germline, CDR1 is SGHRS and CDR2 YFSETQ. CDR3 length equals 15 residues. The CDR3 bases are TGCGCCAGCAGCTTGGAAGGACAGGGGCTGCATGAGCAGTTCTTC. Amino acids: CASSLEGQGLHEQFF.

As DNA, the CDR3 is TGCGCCAGCAGCCCCTACAGTACTTTTAGCACAGATACGCAGTATTTT. Protein sequence: CASSPYSTFSTDTQYF. The V call is TRBV4-1, the J call TRBJ2-3; D is unclear. Germline V gives CDR1 MGHRA, CDR2 YSYEKL. V lost 4 bases, J lost 0 bases, and 14 bases lay in between. There are 16 residues in the CDR3.

With regard to this clone: Different DNA sequences within this sample yield the same CDR3. V is TRBV28 and J is TRBJ1-1, with D tentatively TRBD1 (5 bases). The CDR3 extends over 11 amino acids. Germline V gives CDR1 MDHEN, CDR2 SYDVKM. The V end lost 4 bases, the J end lost 5 bases, and 5 bases lay between the germline ends. In DNA form, the CDR3 reads TGTGCCAGCAGTTCAGGGACTGAAGCTTTCTTT. Amino acids: CASSSGTEAFF.

This chain links TRBV28 with TRBJ2-7; 9 positions match TRBD2. The germline V gene has CDR1 MDHEN and CDR2 SYDVKM. V trimming: 9 bases; J trimming: 1 base; junction bases outside the gene matches: 4. The CDR3 contains 13 residues. The CDR3 is CASFSGGSYEQYF. As DNA, the CDR3 is TGTGCCAGTTTTAGCGGGGGATCCTACGAGCAGTACTTC.

This chain joins TRBV10-3 and TRBJ2-3, with a tentative D call TRBD2 (6 bases). This CDR3 has 14 amino acids. The V gene lost 3 bases and the J gene lost 4 bases, with 11 bases spanning the gap. Germline assignment: CDR1 ENHRY and CDR2 SYGVKD. DNA of the CDR3: TGTGCCATCAGTGAAACTAGCTTCTCAGATACGCAGTATTTT. Amino acid sequence: CAISETSFSDTQYF.

The genes are TRBV9 and TRBJ2-1, with D unresolved. CDR1 and CDR2 from the germline V gene are SGDLS and YYNGEE. The CDR3 has 17 residues. V was trimmed by 3 bases and J by 0 bases, leaving 16 bases between them. CDR3 sequence (DNA): TGTGCCAGCAGCGCCCGAGGCGAACTCAGCTCCTACAATGAGCAGTTCTTC. Amino acids: CASSARGELSSYNEQFF.

J is TRBJ1-3 and V is TRBV10-3; no definite D call. The V gene's germline CDR1 is ENHRY and CDR2 SYGVKD. The V end lost 10 bases, the J end lost 4 bases, and 14 bases lay between the germline ends. This CDR3 contains 13 residues. CDR3 sequence: CATGLDSGNTIYF. For the CDR3, the DNA is TGTGCCACCGGGTTGGATTCGGGAAACACCATATATTTT.

This chain uses TRBV5-1 with TRBJ2-1, with TRBD2 identical over 9 bases. J gave up 0 bases and V 4 bases, and 8 bases lay outside the gene matches. Germline-derived CDR1 and CDR2 are SGHRS and YFSETQ. The CDR3 consists of 17 residues. CDR3 sequence: CASSPRASGTSYNEQFF. CDR3 nucleotides: TGCGCCAGCAGCCCCCGGGCTAGCGGGACCTCCTACAATGAGCAGTTCTTC.

The chain employs TRBV6-5 and TRBJ1-5; no firm D call. In germline, CDR1 is MNHEY, CDR2 SVGAGI. The V gene lost 10 bases and the J gene lost 1 base, with 14 bases spanning the gap. The CDR3 spans 14 residues. This CDR3 reads CATRSYPSNQPQHF. CDR3 in DNA: TGTGCCACCAGAAGCTACCCCAGCAATCAGCCCCAGCATTTT.

To note about this clone: Other DNA sequences in the sample encode the same CDR3. The chain employs TRBV4-1 and TRBJ2-5, with D perhaps matching TRBD2 (5 bases). The ends were cut back, 0 bases at V and 4 bases at J, with 9 bases in the middle. The germline V gene has CDR1 MGHRA and CDR2 YSYEKL. The CDR3 length is 14 residues. The CDR3 loop reads CASSQDRGRETQYF. For the CDR3, the DNA is TGCGCCAGCAGCCAAGACAGAGGGCGAGAGACCCAGTACTTC.

The chain combines TRBV7-2 with TRBJ1-5; 8 bases line up with TRBD1. Trimming removed 5 bases from V and 6 bases from J; junction bases left unmatched: 12. This CDR3 contains 16 residues. Germline values: CDR1 SGHTA, CDR2 FQGNSA. CDR3 bases: TGTGCCAGCAGCCCCCAATCAGGGGGCGGAGGTCAGCCCCAGCATTTT. This encodes CASSPQSGGGGQPQHF.